Below, 8 T cell receptor beta chains from the same sample are listed, as sequenced in a study of response to subunit inactivated influenza vaccine. One entry per CDR3 protein results from TCRdb running MiXCR on the RT-PCR reads. The table shows 300,000 to 350,000 distinct CDR3 sequences, with around 22% occurring only once. The sample consisted of PBMCs from blood, taken approximately 20 months after vaccination. These receptors originate from a man in his fifties or sixties who received an inactivated influenza vaccine.

In its sample, this clonotype was seen a few times. The V gene is TRBV7-2, the J gene TRBJ1-2; TRBD1 matches 7 bases. J was trimmed by 4 bases and V by 4 bases; bases with no gene match: 6. Germline V lookup: CDR1 SGHTA, CDR2 FQGNSA. The CDR3 covers 14 residues. CDR3 DNA: TGTGCCAGCAGCTCGACAGGGTTAGGCTATGGCTACACCTTC. Encoded protein: CASSSTGLGYGYTF.

This clonotype was counted only a few times. This chain links TRBV28 with TRBJ1-1, with D uncertain. The CDR3 runs 11 residues. With 3 bases removed from V and 8 bases from J, the gap between germline ends came to 7 bases. CDR1 MDHEN and CDR2 SYDVKM come from the germline V gene. The CDR3 coding sequence is TGTGCCAGCAGTTTTATGAGGGAAGCTTTCTTT. This encodes CASSFMREAFF.

This clonotype was seen only a few times. The V gene is TRBV6-1, the J gene TRBJ2-7, with TRBD1 as a possible D gene (5 bases). The CDR3 covers 13 residues. The germline V gene encodes CDR1 MNHNS and CDR2 SASEGT. The germline V and J ends were trimmed by 6 bases and 5 bases, with 14 bases remaining between them. The CDR3 region has the DNA TGTGCCAGCAGGGTAAAGGGGTACCACGAGCAGTACTTC. Translation: CASRVKGYHEQYF.

The table lists this clonotype with a count of one. The chain links TRBV6-1 to TRBJ2-7, with TRBD1 as a possible D gene (5 bases). This CDR3 is built from 15 residues. Deletions cut 1 base from V and 2 bases from J, with 12 bases between. Germline lookup yields CDR1 MNHNS and CDR2 SASEGT. The chain's CDR3 is CASSEDRGEAYEQYF. The CDR3 DNA follows: TGTGCCAGCAGTGAAGATAGGGGCGAAGCCTACGAGCAGTACTTC.

Regarding this clonotype: The conserved final phenylalanine or tryptophan is absent from the CDR3, which likely points to a read error. J is TRBJ1-1 and V is TRBV6-6; unclear D gene. The V gene lost 0 bases and the J gene lost 6 bases, with 8 bases spanning the gap. The germline V gene encodes CDR1 MNHNY and CDR2 SVGAGI (reference sequence). This CDR3 spans 13 amino acids. The CDR3 DNA reads TGTGCCAGCAGTTACTCGAAAGTTGCTGAAGCTTTCGTT. Residues: CASSYSKVAEAFV.

This clonotype was detected many times. V gene TRBV12-3 or TRBV12-4 combines with J gene TRBJ1-4; perhaps TRBD1 as D (5 bases). The CDR3 has 15 amino acids. V lost 5 bases and J lost 0, with 10 bases in between. In DNA form, the CDR3 reads TGTGCCAGCAGTCCCGACAGTACAACTAATGAAAAACTGTTTTTT. It is translated as CASSPDSTTNEKLFF.

This clonotype has a handful of counts. The rearrangement uses TRBV7-9 and TRBJ1-4; 7 bases fit TRBD1. The V segment lost 5 bases and the J segment 4 bases; nucleotides outside the gene matches: 7. Per germline, CDR1 SEHNR and CDR2 FQNEAQ (reference sequence). This CDR3 region has 15 residues. CDR3 sequence: CASSQGGRYNEKLFF. The CDR3, as DNA: TGTGCCAGCAGCCAAGGGGGCAGGTATAATGAAAAACTGTTTTTT.

This clonotype was observed a handful of times. The J gene is TRBJ1-4, the V gene TRBV7-9; D may be TRBD1 (5 bases). CDR1 and CDR2 (germline): SEHNR, FQNEAQ (reference sequence). This CDR3 spans 14 amino acids. The V gene lost 2 bases and the J gene lost 8 bases, with 12 bases spanning the gap. In nucleotides, the CDR3 is TGTGCCAGCAGCTTACAGGGAATTGGGGAAAAACTGTTTTTT. It encodes CASSLQGIGEKLFF.